This T cell receptor (beta chain) is from a study of response to subunit inactivated influenza vaccine. One entry per CDR3 protein, called by TCRdb with MiXCR from the RT-PCR reads. This table has about 540,000 distinct CDR3 sequences, roughly 25% appearing once. This clonotype was detected a few times. Germline CDR1 MNHNS, CDR2 SASEGT. The CDR3 extends over 15 amino acids. The V end lost 6 bases, the J end lost 0 bases, and 12 bases lay between the germline ends. This sample was also put to use in a study of T cells expressing NK-cell markers. That work adds: Synthesis of TCR beta cDNA relied on 5'RACE template switching carrying UMIs. Source material for TCR beta repertoires consisted of sorted CD3+CD56+NKG2C+, CD3+CD56+NKG2C- and CD3+CD56-NKG2C+ T cells. NKG2C+ dominant clonotype frequencies in five to seven donors were roughly 1.0-7.0% of CD8+ T cells. The same clonotypes also predominated in the CD3+CD56-NKG2C+ fraction of a handful of donors.

The sequencing used CD4+ T cells sorted from PBMCs, collected 11 to 12 days after vaccination. V gene TRBV6-1 combines with J gene TRBJ2-1; the D gene is possibly TRBD2 (6 bases). The TCR originated in a man in his fifties who received an inactivated influenza vaccine. CDR3 DNA: TGTGCCAGCAGCCTCACGGGGGACTCCTACAATGAGCAGTTCTTC. Protein product: CASSLTGDSYNEQFF.